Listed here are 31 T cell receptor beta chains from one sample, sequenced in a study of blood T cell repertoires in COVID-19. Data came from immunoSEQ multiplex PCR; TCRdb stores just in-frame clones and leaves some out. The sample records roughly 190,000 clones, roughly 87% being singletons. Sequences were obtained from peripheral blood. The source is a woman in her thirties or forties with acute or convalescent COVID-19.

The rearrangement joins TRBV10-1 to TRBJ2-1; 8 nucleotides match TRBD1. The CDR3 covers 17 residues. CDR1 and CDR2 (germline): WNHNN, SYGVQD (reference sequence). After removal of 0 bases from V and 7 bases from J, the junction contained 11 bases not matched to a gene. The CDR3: CASSESTLGDRGNEQFF. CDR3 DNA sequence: TGCGCCAGCAGTGAGTCGACTCTCGGTGACAGGGGTAATGAGCAGTTCTTC.

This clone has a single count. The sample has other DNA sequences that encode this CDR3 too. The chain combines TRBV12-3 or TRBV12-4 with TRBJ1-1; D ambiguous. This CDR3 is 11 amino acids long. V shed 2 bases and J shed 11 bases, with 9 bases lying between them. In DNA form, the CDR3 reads TGTGCCAGCAGTTTAACCGGAGAGGCTTTCTTT. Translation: CASSLTGEAFF.

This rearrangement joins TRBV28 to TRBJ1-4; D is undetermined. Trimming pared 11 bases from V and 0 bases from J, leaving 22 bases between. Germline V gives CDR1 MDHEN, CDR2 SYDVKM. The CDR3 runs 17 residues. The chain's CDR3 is CAAAGTGKIATNEKLFF. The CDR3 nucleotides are TGTGCCGCAGCCGGTACGGGGAAGATAGCAACTAATGAAAAACTGTTTTTT.

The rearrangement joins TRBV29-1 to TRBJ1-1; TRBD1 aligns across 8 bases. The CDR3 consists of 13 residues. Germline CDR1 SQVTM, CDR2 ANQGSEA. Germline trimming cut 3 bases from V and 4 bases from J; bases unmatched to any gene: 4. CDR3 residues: CSVEADRGTEAFF. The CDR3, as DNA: TGCAGCGTTGAGGCAGACAGGGGCACTGAAGCTTTCTTT.

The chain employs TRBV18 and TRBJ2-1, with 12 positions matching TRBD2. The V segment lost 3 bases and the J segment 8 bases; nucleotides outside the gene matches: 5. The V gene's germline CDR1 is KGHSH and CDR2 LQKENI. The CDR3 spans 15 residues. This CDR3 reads CASSPRGTSGYEQFF. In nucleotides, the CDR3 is TGTGCCAGCTCACCGCGGGGGACTAGCGGGTATGAGCAGTTCTTC.

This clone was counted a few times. The CDR3 loop is CASSRTSPETGRRVQYF. In nucleotides, the CDR3 is TGTGCCAGCTCACGTACTTCCCCGGAGACAGGGCGGCGGGTCCAGTACTTC. The chain is built from TRBV18 and TRBJ2-5, with 7 nucleotides matching TRBD1. This CDR3 has 17 residues. Germline V gene data show CDR1 as KGHSH and CDR2 as LQKENI. V dropped 4 bases and J dropped 10; count of bases not matched to a gene: 21.

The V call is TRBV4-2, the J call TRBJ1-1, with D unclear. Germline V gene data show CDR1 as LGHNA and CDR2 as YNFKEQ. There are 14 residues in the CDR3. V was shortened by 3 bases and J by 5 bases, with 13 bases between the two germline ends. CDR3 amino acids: CASSQQIGGTEAFF. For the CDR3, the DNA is TGTGCCAGCAGCCAGCAGATAGGAGGAACTGAAGCTTTCTTT.

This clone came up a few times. This CDR3 is CASSSRVQASYEQYF. DNA of the CDR3: TGTGCCAGCTCATCTCGTGTTCAGGCTTCCTACGAGCAGTACTTC. The chain uses TRBV18 and TRBJ2-7; D not resolved. This CDR3 has 15 residues. Per germline, CDR1 KGHSH and CDR2 LQKENI. Trimming took off 5 bases at V and 1 base at J, with 15 bases between the two ends.

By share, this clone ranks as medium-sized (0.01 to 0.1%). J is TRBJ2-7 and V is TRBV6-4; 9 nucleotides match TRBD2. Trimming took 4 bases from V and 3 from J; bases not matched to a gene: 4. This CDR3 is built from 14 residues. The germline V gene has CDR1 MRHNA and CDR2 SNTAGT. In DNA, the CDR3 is TGTGCCAGCAGTGCGCAAGCGGGGGGCTACGAGCAGTACTTC. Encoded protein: CASSAQAGGYEQYF.

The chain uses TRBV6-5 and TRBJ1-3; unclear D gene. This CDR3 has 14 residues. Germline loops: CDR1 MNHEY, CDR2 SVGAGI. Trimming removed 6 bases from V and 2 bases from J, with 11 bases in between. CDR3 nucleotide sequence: TGTGCCAGCAGCGTTCGTGGCCCTGGAAACACCATATATTTT. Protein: CASSVRGPGNTIYF.

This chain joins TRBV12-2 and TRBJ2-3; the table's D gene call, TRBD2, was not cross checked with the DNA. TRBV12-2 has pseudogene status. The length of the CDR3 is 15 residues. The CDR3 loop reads CASRLKPGGTDTQYF. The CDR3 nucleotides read TGTGCAAGTCGCTTAAAACCCGGTGGCACAGATACGCAGTATTTT.

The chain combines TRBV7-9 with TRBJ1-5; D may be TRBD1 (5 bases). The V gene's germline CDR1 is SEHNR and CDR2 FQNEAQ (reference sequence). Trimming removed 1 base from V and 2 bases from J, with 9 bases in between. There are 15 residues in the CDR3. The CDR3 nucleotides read TGTGCCAGCAGCTTAGAAGGGGTCGGCAATCAGCCCCAGCATTTT. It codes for CASSLEGVGNQPQHF.

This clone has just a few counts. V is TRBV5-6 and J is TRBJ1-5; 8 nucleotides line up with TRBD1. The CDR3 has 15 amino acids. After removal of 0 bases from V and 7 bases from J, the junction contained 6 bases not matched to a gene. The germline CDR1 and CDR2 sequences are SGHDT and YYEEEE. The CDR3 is CASSLGARGLQPQHF. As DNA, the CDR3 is TGTGCCAGCAGCTTGGGAGCCAGGGGGCTCCAGCCCCAGCATTTT.

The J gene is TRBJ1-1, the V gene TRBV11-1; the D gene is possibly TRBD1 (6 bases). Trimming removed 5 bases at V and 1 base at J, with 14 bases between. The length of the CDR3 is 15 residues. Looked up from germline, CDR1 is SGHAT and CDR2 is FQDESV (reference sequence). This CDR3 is CASSTAQGSNTEAFF. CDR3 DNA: TGTGCCAGCAGCACAGCTCAGGGGTCGAACACTGAAGCTTTCTTT.

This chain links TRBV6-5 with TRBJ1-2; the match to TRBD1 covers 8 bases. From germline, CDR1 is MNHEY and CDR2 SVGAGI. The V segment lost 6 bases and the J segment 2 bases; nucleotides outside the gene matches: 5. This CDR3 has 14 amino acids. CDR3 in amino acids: CASSPRGRNYGYTF. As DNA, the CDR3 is TGTGCCAGCAGCCCCAGGGGGCGCAACTATGGCTACACCTTC.

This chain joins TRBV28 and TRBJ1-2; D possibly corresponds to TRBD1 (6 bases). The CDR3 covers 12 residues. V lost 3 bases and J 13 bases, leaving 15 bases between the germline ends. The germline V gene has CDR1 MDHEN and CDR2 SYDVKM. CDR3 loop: CASSLLPGQPTF. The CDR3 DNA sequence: TGTGCCAGCAGTTTGTTACCGGGACAACCCACCTTC.

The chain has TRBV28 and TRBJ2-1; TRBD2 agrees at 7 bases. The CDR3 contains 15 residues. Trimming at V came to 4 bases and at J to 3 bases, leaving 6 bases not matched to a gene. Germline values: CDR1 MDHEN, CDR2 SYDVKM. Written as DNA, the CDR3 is TGTGCCAGCAGTTCCAGCGGGACGGTCTACAATGAGCAGTTCTTC. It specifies CASSSSGTVYNEQFF. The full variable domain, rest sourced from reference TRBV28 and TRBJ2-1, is DVKVTQSSRYLVKRTGEKVFLECVQDMDHENMFWYRQDPGLGLRLIYFSYDVKMKEKGDIPEGYSVSREKKERFSLILESASTNQTSMYLCASSSSGTVYNEQFFGPGTRLTVL.

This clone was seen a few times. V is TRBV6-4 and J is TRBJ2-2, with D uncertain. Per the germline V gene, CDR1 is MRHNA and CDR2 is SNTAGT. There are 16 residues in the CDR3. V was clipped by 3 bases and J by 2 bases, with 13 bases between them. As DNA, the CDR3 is TGTGCCAGCAGTGATAAAGCAGGCGACAACACCGGGGAGCTGTTTTTT. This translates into CASSDKAGDNTGELFF.

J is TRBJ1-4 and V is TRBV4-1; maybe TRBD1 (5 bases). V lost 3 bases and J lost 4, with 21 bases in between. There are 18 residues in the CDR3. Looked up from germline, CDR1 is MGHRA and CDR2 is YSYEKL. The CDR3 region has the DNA TGCGCCAGCAGCCACCCCAGGGCAGGGCGCACACTTAATGAAAAACTGTTTTTT. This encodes CASSHPRAGRTLNEKLFF.

CDR3 sequence: CASSLLGQGLDTQYF. The CDR3 DNA sequence: TGTGCCAGCAGCTTGTTGGGACAGGGTTTAGATACGCAGTATTTT. The J gene is TRBJ2-3, the V gene TRBV5-4; 9 bases are shared with TRBD1. The germline V gene encodes CDR1 SGHNT and CDR2 YYREEE (reference sequence). The V gene end was trimmed by 1 base and the J gene end by 5 bases; junction bases not matched to a gene: 5. This CDR3 is 15 amino acids long.

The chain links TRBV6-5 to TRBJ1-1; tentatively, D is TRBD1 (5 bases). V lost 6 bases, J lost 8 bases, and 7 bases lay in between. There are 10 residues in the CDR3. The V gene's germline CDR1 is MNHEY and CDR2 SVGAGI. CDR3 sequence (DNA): TGTGCCAGCAGGACAGCCGAAGCTTTCTTT. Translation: CASRTAEAFF.

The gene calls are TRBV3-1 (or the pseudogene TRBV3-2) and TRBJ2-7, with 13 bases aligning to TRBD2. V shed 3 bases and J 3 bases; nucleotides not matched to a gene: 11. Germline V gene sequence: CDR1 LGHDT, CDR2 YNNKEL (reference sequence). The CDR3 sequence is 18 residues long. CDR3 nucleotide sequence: TGTGCCAGCAGCCATTTGGGGACTAGCGGGACCCGCCGCTACGAGCAGTACTTC. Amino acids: CASSHLGTSGTRRYEQYF.

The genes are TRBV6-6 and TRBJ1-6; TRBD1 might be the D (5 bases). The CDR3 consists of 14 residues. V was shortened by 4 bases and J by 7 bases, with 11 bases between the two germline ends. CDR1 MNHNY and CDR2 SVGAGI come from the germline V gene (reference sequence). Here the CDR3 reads CASSSQGVNSPLHF. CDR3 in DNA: TGTGCCAGCAGTTCCCAGGGTGTGAATTCACCCCTCCACTTT.

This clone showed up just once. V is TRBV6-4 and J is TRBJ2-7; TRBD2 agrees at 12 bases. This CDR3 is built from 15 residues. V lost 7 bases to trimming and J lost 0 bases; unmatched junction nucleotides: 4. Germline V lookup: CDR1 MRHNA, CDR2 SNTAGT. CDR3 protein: CASIGLAGNSYEQYF. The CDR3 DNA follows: TGTGCCAGCATAGGACTAGCGGGGAACTCCTACGAGCAGTACTTC.

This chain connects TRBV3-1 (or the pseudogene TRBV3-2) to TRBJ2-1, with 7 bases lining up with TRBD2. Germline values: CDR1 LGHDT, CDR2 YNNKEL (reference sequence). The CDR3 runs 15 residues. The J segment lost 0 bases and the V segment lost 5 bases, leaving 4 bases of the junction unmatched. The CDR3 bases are TGTGCCAGCAGCTCTAGCGGAAGCTCCTACAATGAGCAGTTCTTC. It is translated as CASSSSGSSYNEQFF.

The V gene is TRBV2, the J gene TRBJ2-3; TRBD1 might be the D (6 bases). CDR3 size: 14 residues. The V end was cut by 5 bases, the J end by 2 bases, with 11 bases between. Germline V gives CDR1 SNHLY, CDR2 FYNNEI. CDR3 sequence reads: CASSRGQSTDTQYF. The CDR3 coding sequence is TGTGCCAGCAGTCGTGGACAGTCCACAGATACGCAGTATTTT.

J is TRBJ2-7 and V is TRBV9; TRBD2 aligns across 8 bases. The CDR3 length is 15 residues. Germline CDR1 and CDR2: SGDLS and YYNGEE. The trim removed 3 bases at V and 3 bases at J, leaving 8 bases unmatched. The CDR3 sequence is CASSAGGSQGYEQYF. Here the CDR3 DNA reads TGTGCCAGCAGCGCGGGGGGGTCCCAGGGCTACGAGCAGTACTTC.

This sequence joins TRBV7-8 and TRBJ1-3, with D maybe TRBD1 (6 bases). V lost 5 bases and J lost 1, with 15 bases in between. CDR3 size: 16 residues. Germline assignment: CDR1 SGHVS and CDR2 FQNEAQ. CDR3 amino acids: CASSSLQGWSGNTIYF. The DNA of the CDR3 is TGTGCCAGCAGCAGCTTACAGGGTTGGTCTGGAAACACCATATATTTT.

CDR3 amino acids: CASSWEVKYEQYF. The CDR3 coding sequence is TGTGCCAGTAGTTGGGAGGTGAAATACGAGCAGTACTTC. This sequence joins TRBV19 and TRBJ2-7, with TRBD2 as a possible D gene (6 bases). The germline CDR1 and CDR2 sequences are LNHDA and SQIVND (reference sequence). The CDR3 totals 13 residues. Deletions cut 5 bases from V and 4 bases from J, with 12 bases between.

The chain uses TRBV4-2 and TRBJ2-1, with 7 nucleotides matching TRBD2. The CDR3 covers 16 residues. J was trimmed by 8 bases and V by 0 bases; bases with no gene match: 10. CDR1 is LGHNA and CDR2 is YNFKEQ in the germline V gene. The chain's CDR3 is CASSQDVGGGPDEQFF. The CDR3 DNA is TGTGCCAGCAGCCAAGATGTCGGGGGAGGGCCCGATGAGCAGTTCTTC.

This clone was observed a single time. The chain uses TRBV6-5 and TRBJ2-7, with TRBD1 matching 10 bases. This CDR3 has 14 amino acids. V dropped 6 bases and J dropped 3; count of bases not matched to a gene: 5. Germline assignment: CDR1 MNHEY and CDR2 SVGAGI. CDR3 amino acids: CASRFGQGVYEQYF. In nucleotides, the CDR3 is TGTGCCAGCAGATTTGGACAGGGGGTCTACGAGCAGTACTTC.